This T cell receptor beta chain is from a study of regulatory dendritic cells for organ transplantation. A remark on this clone: The antigen is unknown.

Data came from immunoSEQ multiplex PCR; TCRdb stores just in-frame clones and leaves some out. The sample holds around 20,000 clones; 80% to 90% are singletons and the top ten take about 0.74%. Trimming took off 5 bases at V and 1 base at J, with 11 bases between the two ends. Looked up from germline, CDR1 is SGHNT and CDR2 is YENEEA. The CDR3 extends over 14 amino acids. Sorted T cells were CFSE-labeled and cultured roughly five days with allogeneic regulatory or mature dendritic cells at 1:10. This TCR came from a human donor in good health. The chain uses TRBV11-3 and TRBJ1-1; D remains ambiguous. Material for sequencing was naive CD4+ T cells from blood cultured with regulatory dendritic cells. The sample's subset: CD45RA+ naive T cells. Here the CDR3 DNA reads TGTGCCAGCAGCGCCGCTTCAGAGAACACTGAAGCTTTCTTT. Its protein is CASSAASENTEAFF.